Given below is one TCR beta chain in context. Its antigen is not identified. This likely reflects a read error, since a far larger clone is one base away. Germline V gene lookup returns CDR1 LGHDT and CDR2 YNNKEL (reference sequence). The CDR3 length is 15 residues. The V gene lost 4 bases and the J gene lost 5 bases, with 17 bases spanning the gap. This specimen comes from a study of read filtering for tumor transcriptome and immune sequencing. At the level of the study: After DNase treatment, RNA was made into whole-transcriptome libraries. TCR-mapped reads were about 4 to 10.27 million with IR-seq versus roughly 80 to 1273 with RNA-seq. Regarding the study as a whole: Even smaller IR-seq throughput identified most shared clonotypes.

Bone marrow was sampled from every patient at the time of active disease. From roughly 0.4 ug of RNA, a library with molecular barcoded alpha/delta and beta/gamma adaptors was made. TCRdb reprocessed the reads with MiXCR, giving one entry per CDR3 protein. The sample has around 44,000 distinct CDR3 sequences, roughly 13% seen once. The sequenced sample consisted of a population of CD138-negative cells sorted from bone marrow. The receptor was isolated from a donor at least 40 years old with multiple myeloma. The chain links TRBV3-1 to TRBJ2-5; no firm D call. The CDR3 is CASSPNGRKHETQYF. CDR3 DNA sequence: TGTGCCAGCAGCCCCAACGGACGGAAACATGAGACCCAGTACTTC.